A single sample is the source of the 16 T cell receptor beta chains below, sequenced in a study of T cells after yellow fever vaccination. TCRdb analysed the 5' RACE reads with MiXCR anew, one entry per CDR3 protein. The table has hundreds of thousands of distinct CDR3 sequences, 8.7% seen once. The starting material was CD4+ T cells sorted from PBMCs, obtained 5 days after the yellow fever booster vaccination. Receptor source: a man aged 18 to 29 who received the YFV17D yellow fever vaccine.

This chain uses TRBV7-2 with TRBJ1-1; perhaps TRBD1 as D (6 bases). Germline loops: CDR1 SGHTA, CDR2 FQGNSA. The V and J ends lost 5 bases and 4 bases respectively, with 14 bases between them. The CDR3 covers 14 residues. The CDR3 loop is CASSQEGVGTEAFF. For the CDR3, the DNA is TGTGCCAGCAGCCAGGAGGGGGTTGGCACTGAAGCTTTCTTT.

The chain couples TRBV20-1 to TRBJ1-5, with TRBD1 identical over 11 bases. J gave up 1 base and V 6 bases, and 5 bases lay outside the gene matches. This CDR3 is built from 15 residues. Germline V CDR1 and CDR2: DFQATT, SNEGSKA (reference sequence). The CDR3 DNA reads TGCAGTGCCAGGACAGGGGGCGCGAGCAATCAGCCCCAGCATTTT. This sequence encodes CSARTGGASNQPQHF.

In its sample, this clonotype was seen many times. The gene calls are TRBV5-1 and TRBJ1-2; tentatively, D is TRBD1 (6 bases). The ends were cut back, 0 bases at V and 3 bases at J, with 9 bases in the middle. This CDR3 comprises 14 residues. Looked up from germline, CDR1 is SGHRS and CDR2 is YFSETQ. The CDR3 loop is CASSLAPGDYGYTF. The CDR3 coding sequence is TGCGCCAGCAGCTTGGCCCCAGGGGACTATGGCTACACCTTC.

This clonotype was detected a few times. The J gene is TRBJ2-7, the V gene TRBV4-3; TRBD2 agrees at 13 bases. The trim removed 3 bases at V and 3 bases at J, leaving 8 bases unmatched. Germline CDR1 is LGHNA and CDR2 is YSLEER. This CDR3 contains 17 residues. CDR3 region: CASSQGLAGTTGYEQYF. As DNA, the CDR3 is TGCGCCAGCAGCCAGGGACTAGCGGGGACGACCGGCTACGAGCAGTACTTC.

The table lists this clonotype with many counts. V is TRBV12-3 or TRBV12-4 and J is TRBJ2-5; 7 nucleotides match TRBD2. V lost 4 bases to trimming and J lost 2 bases; unmatched junction nucleotides: 1. This CDR3 comprises 13 residues. The DNA of the CDR3 is TGTGCCAGCAGTTGGACTAGGCAAGAGACCCAGTACTTC. It is translated as CASSWTRQETQYF.

The CDR3 region is CASRGRSYEQYV. CDR3 coding DNA: TGCGCCAGCAGAGGCAGAAGCTACGAGCAGTACGTC. The V call is TRBV5-1, the J call TRBJ2-7; the D is unclear. Looked up from germline, CDR1 is SGHRS and CDR2 is YFSETQ. V lost 5 bases and J lost 3, with 9 bases in between. The CDR3 length is 12 residues.

V is TRBV30 and J is TRBJ2-3, with 10 bases fitting TRBD2. The germline V gene encodes CDR1 GTSNPN and CDR2 SVGIG (reference sequence). Germline trimming cut 7 bases from V and 7 bases from J; bases unmatched to any gene: 8. CDR3 length: 13 amino acids. The CDR3 DNA reads TGTGCCTCGGTTAGCGGGGGGAGGTATACGCAGTATTTT. Protein product: CASVSGGRYTQYF. Combining the CDR3 with reference TRBV30 and TRBJ2-3 gives the whole variable domain SQTIHQWPATLVQPVGSPLSLECTVEGTSNPNLYWYRQAAGRGLQLLFYSVGIGQISSEVPQNLSASRPQDRQFILSSKKLLLSDSGFYLCASVSGGRYTQYFGPGTRLTVL.

This clonotype was detected only a few times. This sequence joins TRBV12-3 or TRBV12-4 and TRBJ2-7; 10 bases are a match to TRBD1. CDR3 length: 15 amino acids. The junction had 10 bases not matched to a gene; V was cut back by 5 bases and J by 6 bases. This CDR3 is CASSLRTGGRSEQYF. CDR3 in DNA: TGTGCCAGCAGTCTGCGGACAGGGGGTAGGAGCGAGCAGTACTTC.

This clonotype was counted between two and nine times. CDR3 amino acids: CASSQGSGEVKTQYF. Written as DNA, the CDR3 is TGTGCCAGCAGCCAAGGTAGCGGGGAGGTTAAGACCCAGTACTTC. This chain uses TRBV4-2 with TRBJ2-5, with TRBD2 matching over 8 bases. The CDR3 loop spans 15 amino acids. Trimming at V came to 1 base and at J to 6 bases, leaving 7 bases not matched to a gene. Germline CDR1 and CDR2: LGHNA and YNFKEQ.

This clonotype was seen many times. The chain employs TRBV7-6 and TRBJ1-4, with D hard to call. There are 12 residues in the CDR3. Germline V gene sequence: CDR1 SGHVS, CDR2 FNYEAQ. Trimming removed 10 bases from V and 5 bases from J, with 11 bases in between. The CDR3 DNA reads TGTGCCACCTTCAGCCCAAATGAAAAACTGTTTTTT. Its translation is CATFSPNEKLFF.

There are many counts of this clonotype. V gene TRBV3-1 combines with J gene TRBJ2-7, with D uncertain. The CDR3 is 14 amino acids. With 1 base removed from V and 0 bases from J, the gap between germline ends came to 7 bases. The germline CDR1 and CDR2 sequences are LGHDT and YNNKEL (reference sequence). CDR3 DNA: TGTGCCAGCAGCCAAGGCGGCGGCTCCTACGAGCAGTACTTC. Translated, it gives CASSQGGGSYEQYF.

The rearrangement uses TRBV9 and TRBJ2-1, with D tentatively TRBD1 or TRBD2 (5 bases each). The ends were cut back, 3 bases at V and 12 bases at J, with 16 bases in the middle. There are 13 residues in the CDR3. The germline V gene has CDR1 SGDLS and CDR2 YYNGEE. The CDR3 DNA follows: TGTGCCAGCAGCGCTGGTGGGGGTGAATGGCAGTTCTTC. This encodes CASSAGGGEWQFF.

This chain links TRBV14 with TRBJ2-5; a weak D match, TRBD1 (6 bases). Germline CDR1 is SGHDN and CDR2 is FVKESK. This CDR3 region has 16 residues. V shed 3 bases and J shed 5 bases, with 19 bases lying between them. CDR3 amino acids: CASSQRNTGLRETQYF. CDR3 sequence (DNA): TGTGCCAGCAGCCAGCGAAATACAGGGTTGAGGGAGACCCAGTACTTC.

This clonotype was seen repeatedly, ten times or more. The V and J genes are TRBV27 and TRBJ1-5; 7 positions match TRBD1. This CDR3 spans 14 amino acids. Germline V gene lookup returns CDR1 MNHEY and CDR2 SMNVEV (reference sequence). Unmatched junction bases numbered 1, after V lost 3 bases and J lost 2 bases. The CDR3 sequence: CASSFGQGNQPQHF. DNA of the CDR3: TGTGCCAGCAGTTTTGGACAGGGCAATCAGCCCCAGCATTTT.

This clonotype has ten or more counts. The CDR3 sequence is CASSQDLGTGLYEQYF. The CDR3 nucleotides read TGCGCCAGCAGCCAAGATCTGGGGACAGGGCTCTACGAGCAGTACTTC. The rearrangement uses TRBV4-1 and TRBJ2-7, with 9 bases that match TRBD1. V shed 0 bases, J shed 3 bases, and the junction held 6 bases outside the gene matches. The CDR3 extends over 16 amino acids. From germline, CDR1 is MGHRA and CDR2 YSYEKL.

The CDR3: CASSPQPMSSGNTIYF. The CDR3 DNA reads TGTGCCAGCAGCCCCCAACCTATGAGCTCTGGAAACACCATATATTTT. This chain connects TRBV7-3 to TRBJ1-3; D not certain. CDR3 size: 16 residues. V was clipped by 5 bases and J by 0 bases, with 14 bases between them. Germline assignment: CDR1 SGHTA and CDR2 FQGTGA.